This T cell receptor beta chain appears in the sequencing data of a study of T cell repertoires in cytomegalovirus infection (dated by TCRdb to 2018 to 2020). With regard to the full study: Alongside well-studied HLA-B-restricted epitopes, the peptide stimulations were aimed at recently identified HLA-C-restricted CMV epitopes, whose presentation resists viral immunomodulation. Donor HLA type was relevant to the analysis, as public TCR beta signatures indicated carriage of CMV infection together with the matching HLA type.

Sequencer: Illumina HiSeq 1500. TCRdb cleaned the public reads at Q25 with fastp, built clones with MiXCR and kept in-frame beta chains. Rows with a matching CDR3 protein are joined into one entry that keeps the most common DNA and genes. This sample has 570,000 or so distinct CDR3 sequences in its table, and about 40% of those were observed once. Of the sample, about 46% falls within the top ten clones. Broader findings and caveats from the paper: In both this cohort and an independent cohort of 352 donors, the cumulative frequency of public TCR beta family members distinguished carriers of CMV infection plus the relevant HLA type. The ex vivo response was dominated by HLA-C-restricted CMV-specific TCR beta clonotypes, and the single most frequent clonotype in two of eight donors was supplied by these HLA-C-restricted clonotypes.

With regard to this clonotype: Its antigen remains unidentified. Qualities for individual bases were not recorded, and no much larger clone is one base off.

The treatment or condition label of this sample denotes: in vitro stimulation with specific CMV peptide epitopes to enrich CMV-specific T cells. This specimen consisted of cultured PBMCs, obtained from culture after CMV antigen stimulation. This clonotype was obtained from a human donor in good health (CMV status not recorded). Some clones in this sample may be carry-over from other donors' samples.

Here is the DNA: TGTGCCAGTAGTATTTGGCAGGGGAACACTGAAGCTTTCTTT. This encodes CASSIWQGNTEAFF. Recombination joined TRBV19 with TRBJ1-1, and perhaps TRBD1 as D gene, on 5 matching bases. The germline V gene encodes CDR1 LNHDA and CDR2 SQIVND (reference sequence). V is shortened by 3 bases, J by 1 base, and the region joining them spans 9 bases. Reading from cysteine to phenylalanine, the CDR3 counts 14 amino acids. Only CDR3 DNA is held: 42 bases, read in frame from base 1.